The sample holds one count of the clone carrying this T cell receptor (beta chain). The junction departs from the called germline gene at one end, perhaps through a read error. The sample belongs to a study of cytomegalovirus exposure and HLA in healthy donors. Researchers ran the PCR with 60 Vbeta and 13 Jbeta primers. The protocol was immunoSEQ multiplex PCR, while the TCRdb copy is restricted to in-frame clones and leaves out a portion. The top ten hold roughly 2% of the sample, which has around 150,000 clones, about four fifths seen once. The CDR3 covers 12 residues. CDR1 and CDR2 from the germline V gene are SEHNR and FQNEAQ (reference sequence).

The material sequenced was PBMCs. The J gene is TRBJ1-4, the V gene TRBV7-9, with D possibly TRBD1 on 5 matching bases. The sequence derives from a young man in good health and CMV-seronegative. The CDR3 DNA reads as TGTTCCAGTAACGGGAGGGACGAAAAACTGTTTTTT. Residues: CSSNGRDEKLFF.